The clone carrying this T cell receptor (beta chain) turned up a few times. Its target is unknown. This sample is part of a study of T cell repertoires in cytomegalovirus infection. TCRdb analysed the reads with MiXCR anew, one entry per CDR3 protein. This repertoire shows roughly 920,000 distinct CDR3 sequences, around 32% found once; its top ten account for around 15%. Germline lookup yields CDR1 MDHEN and CDR2 SYDVKM. The CDR3 extends over 13 amino acids. V shed 8 bases and J shed 0 bases, with 10 bases lying between them. The specimen was cultured CD8+ T cells from PBMCs, collected from culture after CMV antigen stimulation. This TCR derives from a human donor in good health (CMV status not recorded). Some clones in this sample may be carry-over from other donors' samples. The chain employs TRBV28 and TRBJ1-1; D is perhaps TRBD1 (6 bases). This CDR3 reads CASGRDMNTEAFF. The CDR3 DNA is TGTGCCAGCGGAAGGGACATGAACACTGAAGCTTTCTTT.